This T cell receptor beta chain originates from a study of cytomegalovirus exposure and HLA in healthy donors. Study summary: Samples from HLA-typed donors yielded some 85 million unique TCRs in an early data release.

Trimming stripped 10 bases from V and 0 bases from J, with 13 bases between. This CDR3 has 15 amino acids. The V gene's germline CDR1 is MNHEY and CDR2 SVGAGI. Study-level points and caveats: Most of the CMV-associated TCR beta chains (in a later analysis) appeared to be HLA-restricted. Later on, an analysis showed TCR association rates differing by HLA locus, with DRB1 the most and HLA-C the fewest. Some V segments, including TRBV6-2 and TRBV6-3, were excluded as indistinguishable.

The PCR was carried out with 60 Vbeta primers and 13 Jbeta primers. This table comes from immunoSEQ multiplex PCR, and its TCRdb copy is limited to in-frame clones, with some not included. With more than 90,000 clones in the sample, the ten largest clones hold around 6.5%. Notes on this clone: The target antigen is unknown.

The V gene is TRBV6-5, the J gene TRBJ2-6, with a weak D call TRBD1 (6 bases). This sequence originates from a man between 35 and 55 years old in good health and CMV-seropositive. The sequenced sample consisted of PBMCs. Here the CDR3 DNA reads TGTGCCACCACCAGGGGCCGCTCTGGGGCCAACGTCCTGACTTTC. Encoded protein: CATTRGRSGANVLTF.